The subject of this entry is one T cell receptor beta chain. The CDR3 runs to 15 residues. Trimming stripped 3 bases from V and 4 bases from J, with 16 bases between. The germline gives CDR1 SGDLS, CDR2 YYNGEE. The data stem from a study of blood T cell repertoires in COVID-19. Overall study: Specimens from acute and convalescent COVID-19 originated in the United States, Italy and Spain. T cells, B-cell-depleted T cells, or PBMCs supplied cDNA or gDNA.

Study processing details: Amplification from reference gene primers served as the basis for estimated nucleated cell counts. Here immunoSEQ multiplex PCR was the method, and the copy in TCRdb shows in-frame clones only, minus some. From that table come the V and J calls and clone size; the DNA was used to work out D and trimming. This sample has roughly 120,000 clones, with over 60% found just once. The chain employs TRBV9 and TRBJ2-5, with a tentative D call TRBD2 (5 bases). The receptor's source is a woman of 80 years or more with active or convalescent COVID-19. Specimen: peripheral blood. The DNA of the CDR3 is TGTGCCAGCAGCGCCTCTGGAGGAGCCACAGAGACCCAGTACTTC. Translating it yields CASSASGGATETQYF.